A single sample is the source of the 18 T cell receptor beta chains below, sequenced in a study of monozygotic twins with inflammatory bowel disease. Using the 5' RACE reads, TCRdb records one entry per CDR3 protein without DNA. The sample table includes about 380,000 distinct CDR3 sequences. Material: blood. The receptors come from a human donor with ulcerative colitis or Crohn's disease, or a healthy co-twin of an affected twin (not recorded which).

The V and J genes are TRBV5-1 and TRBJ1-6. Germline loops: CDR1 SGHRS, CDR2 YFSETQ. The CDR3 runs 15 residues. The CDR3 here is CASSLEAAGWSPLHF.

The chain links TRBV24-1 to TRBJ2-2; TCRdb calls TRBD1, which cannot be checked without DNA. The CDR3 has 15 residues. Germline lookup yields CDR1 KGHDR and CDR2 SFDVKD. This CDR3 reads CATTPGQGVTGELFF.

The J gene is TRBJ1-6, the V gene TRBV5-6; TCRdb selects TRBD1, and the lack of DNA leaves this call unchecked. The length of the CDR3 is 15 residues. CDR1 and CDR2 (germline): SGHDT, YYEEEE. The CDR3 sequence is CASSPAMGVISPLHF. Looking up the rest from reference TRBV5-6 and TRBJ1-6 gives the full variable domain: DAGVTQSPTHLIKTRGQQVTLRCSPKSGHDTVSWYQQALGQGPQFIFQYYEEEERQRGNFPDRFSGHQFPNYSSELNVNALLLGDSALYLCASSPAMGVISPLHFGNGTRLTVT.

V is TRBV19 and J is TRBJ2-2; TCRdb indicates TRBD1, and absent DNA this call remains unverified. The germline CDR1 and CDR2 sequences are LNHDA and SQIVND (reference sequence). The CDR3 extends over 17 amino acids. CDR3 amino acids: CASSIGPGGAITGELFF.

V gene TRBV5-1 combines with J gene TRBJ2-5; checking the TCRdb D call of TRBD2 is not possible without DNA. The CDR3 has 18 amino acids. Germline loops: CDR1 SGHRS, CDR2 YFSETQ. CDR3 protein: CASSLSFLSGGGQETQYF.

The CDR3 here is CASSQDWGADTQYF. The chain combines TRBV4-3 with TRBJ2-3; absent DNA, TCRdb's TRBD1 call cannot be checked. CDR3 length equals 14 residues. Germline V gives CDR1 LGHNA, CDR2 YSLEER.

This sequence joins TRBV20-1 and TRBJ2-7; no DNA is available, so the TRBD1 call from TCRdb remains unchecked. In germline, CDR1 is DFQATT, CDR2 SNEGSKA (reference sequence). This CDR3 has 17 residues. CDR3: CSARGTTLDRSVYEQYF.

This chain uses TRBV5-1 with TRBJ1-1; with no DNA, the TCRdb D assignment of TRBD1 cannot be verified. The CDR3 runs 15 residues. CDR1 and CDR2 from the germline V gene are SGHRS and YFSETQ. CDR3 residues: CASSSRDRGNTEAFF.

The rearrangement links TRBV12-3 or TRBV12-4 to TRBJ2-2. This CDR3 contains 14 residues. Here the CDR3 reads CASLSSAGTGELFF.

V gene TRBV7-3 combines with J gene TRBJ2-2. The CDR3 spans 15 residues. CDR1 is SGHTA and CDR2 is FQGTGA in the germline V gene. CDR3 protein: CASSLTAFNTGELFF.

The V and J genes are TRBV20-1 and TRBJ2-7. The CDR3 is made up of 13 amino acids. CDR1 and CDR2 from the germline V gene are DFQATT and SNEGSKA (reference sequence). The CDR3 spells CSARDRISYEQYF.

This rearrangement joins TRBV14 to TRBJ2-7; lacking DNA, the TRBD1 call made by TCRdb goes unchecked. This CDR3 region has 12 residues. From germline, CDR1 is SGHDN and CDR2 FVKESK. CDR3 sequence: CASSQAGFEQYF.

V and J are TRBV27 and TRBJ1-2. Germline CDR1 MNHEY, CDR2 SMNVEV (reference sequence). This CDR3 has 14 residues. CDR3 in amino acids: CASSYRQGNPGYTF.

The V call is TRBV7-9, the J call TRBJ2-7; lacking DNA, the TRBD2 call made by TCRdb goes unchecked. Germline CDR1 SEHNR, CDR2 FQNEAQ (reference sequence). This CDR3 has 12 amino acids. CDR3 in amino acids: CASSGEGAEQYF.

V is TRBV5-1 and J is TRBJ1-6. This CDR3 contains 16 residues. The germline gives CDR1 SGHRS, CDR2 YFSETQ. The CDR3 spells CASSYGIATGYSPLYF.

The V and J genes are TRBV7-2 and TRBJ2-3; TCRdb's D gene call, TRBD2, goes unchecked for lack of DNA. The CDR3 has 19 amino acids. CDR1 is SGHTA and CDR2 is FQGNSA in the germline V gene. CDR3 sequence reads: CASSLARLAGGRRTDTQYF.

The chain employs TRBV7-2 and TRBJ2-1; TCRdb proposes TRBD1, but this gene call is untestable without DNA. The germline gives CDR1 SGHTA, CDR2 FQGNSA. The CDR3 totals 15 residues. Here the CDR3 reads CASSYHGGGIYEQFF.

The gene calls are TRBV7-2 and TRBJ2-7. Germline-derived CDR1 and CDR2 are SGHTA and FQGNSA. CDR3 length: 12 amino acids. CDR3 loop: CASSLNLNEQYF.